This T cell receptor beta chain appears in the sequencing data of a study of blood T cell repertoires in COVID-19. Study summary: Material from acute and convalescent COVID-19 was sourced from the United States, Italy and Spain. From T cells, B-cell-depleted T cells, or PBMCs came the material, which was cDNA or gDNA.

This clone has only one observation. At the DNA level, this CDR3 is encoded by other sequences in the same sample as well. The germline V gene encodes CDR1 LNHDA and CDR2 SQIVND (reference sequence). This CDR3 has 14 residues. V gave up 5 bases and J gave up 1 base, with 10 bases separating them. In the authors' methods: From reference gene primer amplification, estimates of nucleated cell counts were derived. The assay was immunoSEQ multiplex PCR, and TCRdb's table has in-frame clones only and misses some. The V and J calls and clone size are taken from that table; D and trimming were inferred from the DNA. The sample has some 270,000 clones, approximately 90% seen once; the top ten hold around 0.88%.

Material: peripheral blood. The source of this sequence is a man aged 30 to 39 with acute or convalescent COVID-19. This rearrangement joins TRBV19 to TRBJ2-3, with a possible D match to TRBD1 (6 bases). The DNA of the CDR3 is TGTGCCAGTAGTGGTTCAGGGGGCACAGATACGCAGTATTTT. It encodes CASSGSGGTDTQYF.